What follows are 3 T cell receptor beta chains derived from one specimen sequenced in a study of T cell clonality in common variable immunodeficiency. Libraries were prepared by immunoSEQ multiplex PCR; TCRdb keeps only in-frame clonotypes and omits some of them. This sample carries 50,000 to 60,000 clones, none of them present only once. Sequencing was carried out using peripheral blood mononuclear cells. The receptors shown here come from a person between 18 and 75 years old in good health.

This clone was observed at least ten times. The CDR3 end lies 3 residues beyond the end of the read and is filled in from the germline J gene. The rearrangement uses TRBV6-4 and TRBJ2-1; D is ambiguous. CDR1 and CDR2 (germline): MRHNA, SNTAGT. The ends were cut back, 0 bases at V and 3 bases at J, with 3 bases in the middle. This CDR3 spans 13 amino acids. Partial CDR3 DNA: TGTGCCAGCAGTGACTCCAACTACAATGAG. Its translation: CASSDSNYNE. The CDR3 in its entirety is CASSDSNYNEQFF.

This clone was found a few times. Mismatch with germline at one junction end may stem from a read error. From the germline J gene comes the end of the CDR3, since the read stops 3 residues before it. V is TRBV19 and J is TRBJ2-2; TRBD2 aligns across 9 bases. This CDR3 is built from 17 residues. Germline V lookup: CDR1 LNHDA, CDR2 SQIVND (reference sequence). CDR3 bases read: TGTGACAGTAGGGGCCAGGGACTAGCAGATCTCACCGGGGAG. Translation: CDSRGQGLADLTGE. The complete CDR3 sequence is CDSRGQGLADLTGELFF. Full variable domain (rest looked up from reference TRBV19 and TRBJ2-2): DGGITQSPKYLFRKEGQNVTLSCEQNLNHDAMYWYRQDPGQGLRLIYYSQIVNDFQKGDIAEGYSVSREKKESFPLTVTSAQKNPTAFYLCDSRGQGLADLTGELFFGEGSRLTVL.

In this sample, this clone turned up many times. Read data end 3 residues before the CDR3 end; the end is taken from the germline J gene. The rearrangement links TRBV6-2 or TRBV6-3 to TRBJ1-4, with D maybe TRBD1 (6 bases). CDR3 length: 14 residues. V was trimmed by 4 bases and J by 7 bases, leaving 13 bases between them. Germline CDR1 is MNHEY and CDR2 is SVGEGT. CDR3 sequence reads: CASSSGQSPEKLFF. The sequenced part of the CDR3 DNA is TGTGCCAGCAGTTCTGGACAGAGTCCTGAAAAA.